The 8 T cell receptor beta chains below all came from one sample that was sequenced in a study of cytotoxic CD8 clonotypes in ibrutinib-treated CLL. Sequencing used immunoSEQ multiplex PCR; TCRdb keeps in-frame clones, though not all of them. Of hundreds of thousands of clones listed, 60% to 75% are singletons. The specimen comprised PBMCs, sampled after 24 months of ibrutinib treatment. The receptors here all came from a human donor with chronic lymphocytic leukemia.

This chain links TRBV7-9 with TRBJ2-7; a weak D match, TRBD2 (5 bases). Germline V lookup: CDR1 SEHNR, CDR2 FQNEAQ (reference sequence). The CDR3 spans 14 residues. Deletions cut 5 bases from V and 5 bases from J, with 16 bases between. Here the CDR3 reads CASSHRGESHEQYF. In nucleotides, the CDR3 is TGTGCCAGCAGCCACCGTGGGGAGTCCCACGAGCAGTACTTC.

The chain combines TRBV28 with TRBJ2-7, with D possibly TRBD2 on 5 matching bases. The germline V gene has CDR1 MDHEN and CDR2 SYDVKM. V was trimmed by 4 bases and J by 4 bases, leaving 11 bases between them. The CDR3 sequence is 13 residues long. The CDR3 region is CASSSQPGYEQYF. CDR3 DNA sequence: TGTGCCAGCAGTTCACAGCCGGGGTACGAGCAGTACTTC.

Only a few counts were recorded for this clone. This chain joins TRBV27 and TRBJ1-5, with D tentatively TRBD1 (5 bases). Germline CDR1 reads MNHEY; CDR2 reads SMNVEV (reference sequence). The CDR3 is made up of 17 amino acids. Trimming removed 4 bases from V and 0 bases from J, with 16 bases in between. CDR3 in amino acids: CASSSRSGTFSNQPQHF. CDR3 in DNA: TGTGCCAGCAGTTCCCGCTCGGGGACCTTTAGCAATCAGCCCCAGCATTTT.

The chain links TRBV5-4 to TRBJ1-1; D gene ambiguous. The germline CDR1 and CDR2 sequences are SGHNT and YYREEE (reference sequence). V was cut by 4 bases and J by 0 bases, with 16 bases left in between. This CDR3 spans 16 amino acids. CDR3 coding DNA: TGTGCCAGCAGCCGAGAGGGTTACAGCCTGAACACTGAAGCTTTCTTT. Its translation: CASSREGYSLNTEAFF.

This chain joins TRBV5-8 and TRBJ1-2; D gene ambiguous. The CDR3 has 15 amino acids. The germline V gene has CDR1 SGHTS and CDR2 YDEGEE. Trimming took off 2 bases at V and 7 bases at J, with 18 bases between the two ends. CDR3 protein: CASSFDPSVIRGYTF. The DNA for the CDR3 is TGTGCCAGCAGCTTCGATCCGTCGGTTATACGTGGCTACACCTTC.

The rearrangement uses TRBV7-2 and TRBJ1-2; no firm D call. This CDR3 region has 13 residues. The V end lost 5 bases, the J end lost 3 bases, and 10 bases lay between the germline ends. From germline, CDR1 is SGHTA and CDR2 FQGNSA. CDR3 residues: CASSLELDYGYTF. The CDR3 DNA is TGTGCCAGCAGCCTAGAGCTGGACTATGGCTACACCTTC.

The genes are TRBV4-1 and TRBJ2-1; D remains ambiguous. Germline CDR1 is MGHRA and CDR2 is YSYEKL. The V gene lost 4 bases and the J gene lost 4 bases, with 5 bases spanning the gap. CDR3 length: 12 residues. CDR3 bases: TGCGCCAGCAGCCGCGAGTACAATGAGCAGTTCTTC. As protein: CASSREYNEQFF.

This clone appeared once. This sequence joins TRBV15 and TRBJ2-3, with 8 bases aligning to TRBD1. Germline CDR1 reads LNHNV; CDR2 reads YYDKDF (reference sequence). The CDR3 spans 15 residues. J gave up 0 bases and V 3 bases, and 2 bases lay outside the gene matches. CDR3 amino acids: CATSRRTGSTDTQYF. DNA for the CDR3: TGTGCCACCAGCAGGCGGACAGGGAGCACAGATACGCAGTATTTT.